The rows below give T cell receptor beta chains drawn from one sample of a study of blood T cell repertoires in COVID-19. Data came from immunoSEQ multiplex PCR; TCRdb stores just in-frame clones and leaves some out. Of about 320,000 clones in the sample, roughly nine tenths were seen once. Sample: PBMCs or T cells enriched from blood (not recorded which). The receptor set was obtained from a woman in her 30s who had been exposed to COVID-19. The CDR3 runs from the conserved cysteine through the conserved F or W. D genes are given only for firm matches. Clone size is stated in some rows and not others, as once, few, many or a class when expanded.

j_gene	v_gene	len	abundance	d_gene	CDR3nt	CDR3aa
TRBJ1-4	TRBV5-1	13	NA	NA	TGCGCCAGCAGCTTACACGTAAATGAAAAACTGTTTTTT	CASSLHVNEKLFF
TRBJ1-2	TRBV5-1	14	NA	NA	TGCGCCAGCAGCTTGGCCGAGGGGGTTCGAGGCTACACCTTC	CASSLAEGVRGYTF
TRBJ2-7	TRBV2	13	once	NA	TGTGCCAGCTGTCCATACATCTCCTACGAGCAGTACTTC	CASCPYISYEQYF
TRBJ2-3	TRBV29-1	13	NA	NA	TGCAGCGTCCTCAGGGCCCCCACAGATACGCAGTATTTT	CSVLRAPTDTQYF
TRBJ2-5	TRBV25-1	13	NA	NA	TGTGCCAGCAGTCCGACAGGAACTCAGGCCCAGTACTTC	CASSPTGTQAQYF
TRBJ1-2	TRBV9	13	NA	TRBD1	TGTGCCAGCAGCCCCAGACAGGGAGATGGCTACACCTTC	CASSPRQGDGYTF
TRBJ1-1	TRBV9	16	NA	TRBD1	TGTGCCAGCAGCCCTCAGGGGGGGACAGGGCTCACTGAAGCTTTCTTT	CASSPQGGTGLTEAFF
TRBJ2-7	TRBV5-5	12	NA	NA	TGTGCCAGCAGCTTGACAGCCTACGAGCAGTACTTC	CASSLTAYEQYF
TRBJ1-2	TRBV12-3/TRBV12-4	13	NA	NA	TGTGCCAGCAGTTTAGCGCAGGGATTCGGCTACACCTTC	CASSLAQGFGYTF
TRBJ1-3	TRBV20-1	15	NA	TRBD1	TGCAGTGCTAGTGTGGGACAGAGCTCTGGAAACACCATATATTTT	CSASVGQSSGNTIYF
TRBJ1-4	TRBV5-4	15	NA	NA	TGTGCCAGCAGCGCGCGTCTCCAGGAAAATGAAAAACTGTTTTTT	CASSARLQENEKLFF
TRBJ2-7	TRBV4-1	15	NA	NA	TGCGCCAGCAGCCAGTTTCTAGGTGGTTCCTACGAGCAGTACTTC	CASSQFLGGSYEQYF
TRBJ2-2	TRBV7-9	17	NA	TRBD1	TGTGCCAGCAGCCGTTTTTTGGTGGACAGGGAAGCCGGGGAGCTGTTTTTT	CASSRFLVDREAGELFF
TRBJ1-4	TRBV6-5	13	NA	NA	TGTGCCAGCAGTTGGCGGTTCAATGAAAAACTGTTTTTT	CASSWRFNEKLFF
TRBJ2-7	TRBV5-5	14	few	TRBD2	TGTGCCAGCAGCATACTAGCGGGGGCCTACGAGCAGTACTTC	CASSILAGAYEQYF
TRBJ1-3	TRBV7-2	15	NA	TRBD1	TGTGCCAGCAGCTTAAACAGGGGGACAGGGGGTATCATATATTTT	CASSLNRGTGGIIYF
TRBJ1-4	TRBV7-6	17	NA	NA	TGTGCCAGCAGCTTCGCCCGCCCAGGGGCAAGAAATGAAAAACTGTTTTTT	CASSFARPGARNEKLFF
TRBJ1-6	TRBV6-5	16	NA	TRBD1	TGTGCCAGCAGTTACTTCTCGGGACAGGGCATGGCACCCCTCCACTTT	CASSYFSGQGMAPLHF
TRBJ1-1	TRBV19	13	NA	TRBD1	TGTGCCAGTAGTAACGACAGGGCTGGTGAAGCTTTCTTT	CASSNDRAGEAFF
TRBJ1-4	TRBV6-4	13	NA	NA	TGTGCCAGCAGTGCGGACAGCGGTGAAAAACTGTTTTTT	CASSADSGEKLFF
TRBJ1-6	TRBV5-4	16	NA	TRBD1	TGTGCCAGCAGCTTCTTCCTGGGACAGGGTAATTCACCCCTCCACTTT	CASSFFLGQGNSPLHF
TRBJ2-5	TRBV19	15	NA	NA	TGTGCCAGTAGTTTCCGGGACTTTCCTGAAGAGACCCAGTACTTC	CASSFRDFPEETQYF
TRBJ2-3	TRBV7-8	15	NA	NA	TGTGCCAGCAGCTTAGCGGGGGGATACACAGATACGCAGTATTTT	CASSLAGGYTDTQYF
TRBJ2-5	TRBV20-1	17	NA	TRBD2	TGCAGTGCTAGTTGGCTTGGTGCTAGCGGGGTGTCTGAGACCCAGTACTTC	CSASWLGASGVSETQYF
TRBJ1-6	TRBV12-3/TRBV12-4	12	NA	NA	TGTGCCAGCAGTTTACGGTATTCACCCCTCCACTTT	CASSLRYSPLHF
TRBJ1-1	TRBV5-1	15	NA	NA	TGCGCCAGCAGCTTGGGCGGCAGGGCGAACACTGAAGCTTTCTTT	CASSLGGRANTEAFF
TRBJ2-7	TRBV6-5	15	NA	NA	TGTGCCAGCAGTTACTCGATTCGGAGCTCCTACGAGCAGTACTTC	CASSYSIRSSYEQYF
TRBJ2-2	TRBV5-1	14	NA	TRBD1	TGCGCCAGCAGCGAACAGGGGGCGTCCGGGGAGCTGTTTTTT	CASSEQGASGELFF
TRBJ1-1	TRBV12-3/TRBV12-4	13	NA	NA	TGTGCCAGCAGTTTAGCCAGGGCGGGGGAAGCTTTCTTT	CASSLARAGEAFF
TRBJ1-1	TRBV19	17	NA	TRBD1	TGTGCCACCCTGGATTGGAACAGGGGATTCGGATACACTGAAGCTTTCTTT	CATLDWNRGFGYTEAFF
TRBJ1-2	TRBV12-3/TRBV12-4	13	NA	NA	TGTGCCAGCAGCTTACTAACTAACTATGGCTACACCTTC	CASSLLTNYGYTF
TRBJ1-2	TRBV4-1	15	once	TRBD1	TGCGCCAGCAGCCAAGTCGACAGGGGGACCTATGGCTACACCTTC	CASSQVDRGTYGYTF
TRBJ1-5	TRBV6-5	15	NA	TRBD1	TGTGCCAGCAGTAACCCGGGACAGAATAATCAGCCCCAGCATTTT	CASSNPGQNNQPQHF
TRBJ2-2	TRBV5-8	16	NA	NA	TGTGCCAGCAGCTTCATTAATCGGGGGAACACCGGGGAGCTGTTTTTT	CASSFINRGNTGELFF
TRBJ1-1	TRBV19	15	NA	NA	TGTGCCAGTAGTCCATGGACGGGGTCGGACACTGAAGCTTTCTTT	CASSPWTGSDTEAFF
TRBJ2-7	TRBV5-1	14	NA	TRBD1	TGCGCCAGCAGCTTGGGGACAGGGGGAGACGAGCAGTACTTC	CASSLGTGGDEQYF
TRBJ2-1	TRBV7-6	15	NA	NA	TGTGCCAGCAGCTTAGGGGGGCCTATTGGGAATGAGCAGTTCTTC	CASSLGGPIGNEQFF
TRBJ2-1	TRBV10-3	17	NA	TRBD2	TGTGCCATCAGTGAGTCCTTTGGAGCGGGGCGCTACAATGAGCAGTTCTTC	CAISESFGAGRYNEQFF
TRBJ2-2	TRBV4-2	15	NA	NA	TGTGCCAGCAGCCAAGATCCCTCGAACACCGGGGAGCTGTTTTTT	CASSQDPSNTGELFF
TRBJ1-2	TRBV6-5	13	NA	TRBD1	TGTGCCAGCAGTTTGACAGGGGTAAATGGCTACACCTTC	CASSLTGVNGYTF
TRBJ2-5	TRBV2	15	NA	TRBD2	TGTGCCAGCAGTGAACTAGCGGGGCGCCAAGAGACCCAGTACTTC	CASSELAGRQETQYF
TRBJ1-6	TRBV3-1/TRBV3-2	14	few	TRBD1	TGTGCCAGCAGCTTCAGGGGGGTTAATTCACCCCTCCACTTT	CASSFRGVNSPLHF